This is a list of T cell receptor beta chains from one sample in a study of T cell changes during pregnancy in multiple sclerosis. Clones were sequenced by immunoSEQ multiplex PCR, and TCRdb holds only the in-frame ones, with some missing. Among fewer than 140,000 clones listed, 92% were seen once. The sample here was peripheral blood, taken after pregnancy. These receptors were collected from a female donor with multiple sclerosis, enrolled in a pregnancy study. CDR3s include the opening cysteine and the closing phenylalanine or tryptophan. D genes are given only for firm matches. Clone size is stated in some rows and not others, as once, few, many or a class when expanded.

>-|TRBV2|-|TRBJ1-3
CASSGYTGNTIYF
TGTGCCAGCAGTGGTTACACAGGAAACACCATATATTTT
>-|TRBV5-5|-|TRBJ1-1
CASSPSPQANTEAFF
TGTGCCAGCAGCCCGAGTCCCCAGGCGAACACTGAAGCTTTCTTT
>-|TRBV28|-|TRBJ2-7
CASSLNYEQYF
TGTGCCAGCAGTCTAAACTACGAGCAGTACTTC
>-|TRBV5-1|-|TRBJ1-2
CASSSVQGSGYTF
TGCGCCAGCAGCTCGGTGCAGGGGAGCGGCTACACCTTC
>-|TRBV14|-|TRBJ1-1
CASSQEPVHGAFF
TGTGCCAGCAGCCAAGAACCGGTGCACGGAGCTTTCTTT
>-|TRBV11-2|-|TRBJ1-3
CASSTPQIFSGNTIYF
TGTGCCAGCAGCACGCCCCAGATATTCTCTGGAAACACCATATATTTT
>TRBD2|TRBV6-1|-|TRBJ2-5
CASSGGGQGGSVQETQYF
TGTGCCAGCAGTGGAGGAGGGCAGGGAGGGTCCGTTCAAGAGACCCAGTACTTC
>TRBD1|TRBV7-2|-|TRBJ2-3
CASSAPGTGGLDTQYF
TGTGCCAGCAGCGCGCCCGGGACAGGGGGCCTAGATACGCAGTATTTT
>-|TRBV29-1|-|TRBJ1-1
CSVLGVTEAFF
TGCAGCGTTCTAGGGGTAACTGAAGCTTTCTTT
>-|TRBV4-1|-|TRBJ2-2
CASSPDGGPDTGELFF
TGCGCCAGCAGCCCCGACGGGGGGCCCGACACCGGGGAGCTGTTTTTT
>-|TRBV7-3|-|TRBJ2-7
CASSLGRAGNYEQYF
TGTGCCAGCAGCTTAGGCCGGGCAGGGAACTACGAGCAGTACTTC
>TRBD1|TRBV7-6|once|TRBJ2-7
CASSLAQGESYEQYF
TGTGCCAGCAGCTTAGCACAGGGGGAATCCTACGAGCAGTACTTC
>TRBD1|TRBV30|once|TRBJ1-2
CAWTRDRTYGYTF
TGTGCCTGGACCAGGGACAGGACTTATGGCTACACCTTC
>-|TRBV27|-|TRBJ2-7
CASSLSGRIYEQYF
TGTGCCAGCAGTTTATCGGGCAGGATCTACGAGCAGTACTTC
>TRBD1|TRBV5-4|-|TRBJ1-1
CASSLGTGAPMTEAFF
TGTGCCAGCAGCTTGGGGACAGGGGCACCTATGACTGAAGCTTTCTTT
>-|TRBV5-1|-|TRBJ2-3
CASSWDIRGDTQYF
TGCGCCAGCAGCTGGGACATCCGGGGAGATACGCAGTATTTT
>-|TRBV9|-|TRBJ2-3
CASSPRTGTDTQYF
TGTGCCAGCAGCCCGAGGACAGGCACAGATACGCAGTATTTT
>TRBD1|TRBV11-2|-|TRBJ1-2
CASSPIRGPKAYGYTF
TGTGCCAGCAGCCCAATAAGGGGGCCAAAGGCCTATGGCTACACCTTC
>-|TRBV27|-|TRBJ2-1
CASSLGSGLRDEQFF
TGTGCCAGCAGTTTAGGGAGCGGCCTGAGAGATGAGCAGTTCTTC
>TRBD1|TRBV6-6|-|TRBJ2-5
CASSYPPRGTGETQYF
TGTGCCAGCAGTTACCCCCCCCGAGGGACAGGAGAGACCCAGTACTTC
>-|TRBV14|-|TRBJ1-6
CASSPQEIRSPLHF
TGTGCCAGCAGCCCACAGGAAATCAGATCTCCCCTCCACTTT
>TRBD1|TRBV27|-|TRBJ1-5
CASSVTGAANQPQHF
TGTGCCAGCAGTGTGACAGGGGCCGCGAATCAGCCCCAGCATTTT
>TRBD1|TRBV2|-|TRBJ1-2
CASRGSGTGDYGYTF
TGTGCCAGCAGGGGGTCCGGGACAGGCGACTATGGCTACACCTTC
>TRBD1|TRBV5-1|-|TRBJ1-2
CASSGQGRVYGYTF
TGCGCCAGCAGCGGACAGGGACGAGTTTATGGCTACACCTTC
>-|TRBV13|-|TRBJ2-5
CASSNRASGMETQYF
TGTGCCAGCAGCAACCGGGCCTCAGGGATGGAGACCCAGTACTTC
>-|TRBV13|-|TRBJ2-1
CASSGRGEQFF
TGTGCCAGCAGCGGTAGGGGAGAGCAGTTCTTC
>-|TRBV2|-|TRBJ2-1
CASSEEGGASYNEQFF
TGTGCCAGCAGTGAAGAGGGGGGGGCCTCCTACAATGAGCAGTTCTTC
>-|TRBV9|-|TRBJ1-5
CASSVSGSNQPQHF
TGTGCCAGCAGCGTGTCGGGTAGCAATCAGCCCCAGCATTTT
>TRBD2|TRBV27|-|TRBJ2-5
CASRAMLAGQETQYF
TGTGCCAGCAGGGCAATGCTAGCGGGGCAAGAGACCCAGTACTTC
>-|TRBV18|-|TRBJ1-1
CASSPSVNTEAFF
TGTGCCAGCTCACCCTCAGTGAACACTGAAGCTTTCTTT
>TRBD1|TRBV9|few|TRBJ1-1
CASSAGQVNREAFF
TGTGCCAGCAGCGCGGGACAGGTAAACCGTGAAGCTTTCTTT
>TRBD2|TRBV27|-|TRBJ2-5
CASSPAASGMGETQYF
TGTGCCAGCAGCCCCGCGGCTAGCGGGATGGGAGAGACCCAGTACTTC
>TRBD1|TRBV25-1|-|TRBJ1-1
CASSELGQGNTEAFF
TGTGCCAGCAGTGAATTGGGACAGGGGAACACTGAAGCTTTCTTT
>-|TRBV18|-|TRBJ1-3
CASSGDTNSGNTIYF
TGTGCCAGCTCAGGGGACACTAACTCTGGAAACACCATATATTTT
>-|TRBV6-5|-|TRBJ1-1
CASSYGGTRTEAFF
TGTGCCAGCAGTTACGGGGGGACTCGCACTGAAGCTTTCTTT
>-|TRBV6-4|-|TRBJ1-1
CARPGRREDTEAFF
TGTGCCAGACCGGGCCGCCGGGAGGACACTGAAGCTTTCTTT
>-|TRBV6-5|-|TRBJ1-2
CASSLIQGNYGYTF
TGTGCCAGCAGTCTAATCCAGGGGAACTATGGCTACACCTTC
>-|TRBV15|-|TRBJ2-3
CATSRDPSTDTQYF
TGTGCCACCAGCAGAGATCCTAGCACAGATACGCAGTATTTT
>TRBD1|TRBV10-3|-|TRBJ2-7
CATGTAYEQYF
TGTGCCACCGGGACAGCCTACGAGCAGTACTTC
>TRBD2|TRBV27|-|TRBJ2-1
CASSLASGRAANEQFF
TGTGCCAGCAGTTTAGCTAGCGGGAGGGCTGCAAATGAGCAGTTCTTC
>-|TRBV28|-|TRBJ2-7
CASSLTTRVEQYF
TGTGCCAGCAGTTTAACTACTCGGGTCGAGCAGTACTTC
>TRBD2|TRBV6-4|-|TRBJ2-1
CASSSSGSPYNEQFF
TGTGCCAGCAGTTCTAGCGGGAGTCCATACAATGAGCAGTTCTTC
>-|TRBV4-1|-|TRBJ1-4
CASSQGGEVGEKLFF
TGCGCCAGCAGCCAAGGTGGGGAGGTTGGAGAAAAACTGTTTTTT
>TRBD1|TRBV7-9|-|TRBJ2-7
CASSHGTAYEQYF
TGTGCCAGCAGCCACGGGACAGCTTACGAGCAGTACTTC
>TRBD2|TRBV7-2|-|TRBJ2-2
CASVGRGNTGELFF
TGTGCCAGCGTTGGGAGGGGGAACACCGGGGAGCTGTTTTTT
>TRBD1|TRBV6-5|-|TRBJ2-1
CASTQGTGAGEQFF
TGTGCCAGCACCCAAGGTACAGGGGCGGGTGAGCAGTTCTTC
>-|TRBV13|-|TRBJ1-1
CASSLGGGAFF
TGTGCCAGCAGCTTAGGAGGAGGCGCTTTCTTT